One and the same sample provided the 7 T cell receptor beta chains below, sequenced in a study of shared clonotypes between healthy human individuals. Clones were sequenced by immunoSEQ multiplex PCR, and TCRdb holds only the in-frame ones, with some missing. This sample yields more than 2 million clones, of which around 95% are seen a single time; about 0.13% belongs to the top ten. The source material was naive CD4+ T cells sorted from blood. Subset defined: CD45RA+ positively selected. These receptors originate from a man aged 18 to 29 in good health.

J is TRBJ2-6 and V is TRBV7-2, with D possibly TRBD1 on 6 matching bases. V lost 2 bases, J lost 1 base, and 12 bases lay in between. CDR3 length: 17 residues. Germline CDR1 and CDR2: SGHTA and FQGNSA. CDR3 nucleotide sequence: TGTGCCAGCAGCTTAACAGGGAGTACTTCTGGGGCCAACGTCCTGACTTTC. Its protein product is CASSLTGSTSGANVLTF. The variable domain in full, with the rest retrieved from reference TRBV7-2 and TRBJ2-6, is GAGVSQSPSNKVTEKGKDVELRCDPISGHTALYWYRQSLGQGLEFLIYFQGNSAPDKSGLPSDRFSAERTGGSVSTLTIQRTQQEDSAVYLCASSLTGSTSGANVLTFGAGSRLTVL.

This rearrangement joins TRBV28 to TRBJ2-5; a possible D gene is TRBD1 (6 bases). The V end was cut by 7 bases, the J end by 4 bases, with 16 bases between. Germline assignment: CDR1 MDHEN and CDR2 SYDVKM. CDR3 length: 14 amino acids. This CDR3 is CASNPDSGGETQYF. In DNA, the CDR3 is TGTGCCAGCAACCCGGACAGCGGAGGAGAGACCCAGTACTTC.

J is TRBJ2-7 and V is TRBV6-5; 9 positions agree with TRBD2. The germline V gene has CDR1 MNHEY and CDR2 SVGAGI. V was pared by 2 bases and J by 2 bases, with 4 bases of the junction left unmatched. CDR3 length: 15 amino acids. Written as DNA, the CDR3 is TGTGCCAGCAGTTACGCGGGGGGGGGCACCTACGAGCAGTACTTC. Its protein is CASSYAGGGTYEQYF.

The gene calls are TRBV7-2 and TRBJ2-7; 7 bases are a match to TRBD2. This CDR3 region has 14 residues. Unmatched junction bases numbered 6, after V lost 5 bases and J lost 2 bases. Looked up from germline, CDR1 is SGHTA and CDR2 is FQGNSA. This CDR3 reads CASSPFAGAYEQYF. The CDR3 nucleotides are TGTGCCAGCAGCCCCTTCGCGGGAGCCTACGAGCAGTACTTC.

The V and J genes are TRBV2 and TRBJ2-1; tentative D call: TRBD2 (6 bases). Germline lookup yields CDR1 SNHLY and CDR2 FYNNEI. The CDR3 length is 15 residues. The germline V and J ends were trimmed by 7 bases and 7 bases, with 20 bases remaining between them. CDR3 sequence (DNA): TGTGCCAGCACAGAACAACAGGCACGGGGGAATGAGCAGTTCTTC. Its protein product is CASTEQQARGNEQFF.

The chain joins TRBV7-8 to TRBJ2-7; 12 bases agree with TRBD2. J gave up 5 bases and V 4 bases, and 3 bases lay outside the gene matches. This CDR3 has 14 amino acids. CDR1 SGHVS and CDR2 FQNEAQ come from the germline V gene. The CDR3 here is CASSYWTSGNEQYF. The DNA for the CDR3 is TGTGCCAGCAGCTACTGGACTAGCGGGAACGAGCAGTACTTC.

Here the CDR3 reads CASSEGTGDGNTIYF. In nucleotides, the CDR3 is TGCGCCAGCAGTGAAGGGACAGGGGATGGAAACACCATATATTTT. This chain connects TRBV10-1 to TRBJ1-3; 10 bases are shared with TRBD1. There are 15 residues in the CDR3. V lost 3 bases to trimming and J lost 3 bases; unmatched junction nucleotides: 2. Per the germline V gene, CDR1 is WNHNN and CDR2 is SYGVQD (reference sequence).